This section outlines one TCR beta chain sequence together with its context. This clone's antigen is unknown. It has no much larger one-base neighbor in the sample; base qualities were not kept. The sample originates from a study of T cell responses to AZD1222 COVID-19 vaccine (dated by TCRdb to 2020 to 2023). About the study as a whole: AZD1222 recipients given second doses at about 4 weeks or at about 12 weeks were pooled, since spike-specific TCR depth and breadth were not found to differ between the two schedules. A total of roughly 240 trial participants underwent TCR sequencing, of whom about 200 received two doses of AZD1222 and some 25 received two doses of the MenACWY control vaccine. Trial participants were enrolled into age subgroups of 18-55, 56-69 and 70-plus years, which contained 148, 28 and 57 TCR-sequenced participants, respectively. General conclusions and limits of the study: Because no day 14 peak-response samples were available, repertoires were characterized only after the peak T cell response. In the small 56-69-year group, the increase in depth fell short of significance, most likely because of low power. Vaccine-associated CD4 TCRs spanned the whole spike protein, with dominant responses in regions 160-218 and 743-854. Epitopes outside the regions mutated in the B.1.351 and B.1.1.7 variants were reportedly recognized by nearly half of the unique spike-specific TCRs. Only 5 to 7 AZD1222 recipients were SARS-CoV-2 seropositive at baseline, limiting conclusions about previously exposed vaccinees. Most participants were white British and females outnumbered males, and the authors suggested that clonal diversity may have been underestimated. After two AZD1222 doses, spike-specific TCR breadth and depth were significantly higher than at day 0 and than in MenACWY recipients.

V lost 4 bases and J lost 5 bases, and the count of bases not matched to a germline gene is 8. The CDR3 runs 15 residues from the cysteine to the phenylalanine. Just the 45-base CDR3 DNA is kept, in frame starting at base 1. Taken from the germline V gene (reference sequence), the CDR1 and CDR2 loops are SEHNR and FQNEAQ. The sample's time point label, in plain terms: baseline before first vaccination. Vaccinee samples came from UK trials COV001 and COV002, including a single-blind randomized controlled phase 2/3 trial of AZD1222 (ChAdOx1 nCoV-19) in healthy adults. Trial participant PBMC samples were collected at day 0 and day 28 after the second dose for TCRbeta chain sequencing. The CDR3 regions of human TCRbeta chains were analyzed by immunosequencing. Turning to the authors' computational methods: TCRs in the repertoires were matched against a reference library of SARS-CoV-2-specific TCRs that had been generated with the MIRA antigen-specificity platform. Breadth was defined as the fraction of unique TCRs that were SARS-CoV-2-associated. Depth was defined as the fraction of total T cells that were SARS-CoV-2-associated. Each spike-specific TCR was assigned to its reactive spike region and to a CD4 or CD8 class using the MIRA data. Log10-transformed breadth and depth values were compared by one-way ANOVA with Sidak's multiple comparisons tests. TCRdb retrieved this table from immuneACCESS and kept in-frame rearrangements only. Not all clones are present; in checked studies, unresolved V genes account for under half, and no reason is known for the remainder. D and trimming were read from the DNA, whereas the V and J calls and clone size are those reported in that table. Here the sample has 100,000 to 150,000 clones; roughly 90% occur a single time. The ten largest clones take up 1.6% of the sample.

The chain couples TRBV7-9 to TRBJ2-3, with 8 bases matching TRBD1. This clonotype was sampled from an adult in good health. The sample consisted of peripheral blood, taken on day 0 of AZD1222 vaccination. The CDR3 protein is CASSYRTGLGDTQYF. The nucleotide sequence reads TGTGCCAGCAGCTACCGGACAGGGTTGGGAGATACGCAGTATTTT.